The text below deals with one TCR beta chain. No cognate antigen has been identified for it. Within one base of it there is no much larger clone, and no base qualities were kept. This record comes from a study of blood T cell repertoires in COVID-19 (dated by TCRdb to between 2020 and 2021). A note on the overall study: Samples covering the acute and convalescent phases of COVID-19 were provided by collaborators in the United States, Italy and Spain. The material from the prospective study consisted of cDNA or gDNA derived from T cells, B-cell-depleted T cells, or PBMCs. The dataset comprised deeply sampled blood TCRbeta repertoires from subjects exposed to, actively infected with, or recovered from COVID-19. A freely available public database, intended as a resource for researchers studying the immune response to SARS-CoV-2, is where the repertoires were released. The samples were drawn from two sources: the first 160 participants of the ongoing ImmuneRACE study, and 1,000 to 1,500 subjects contributed by 6 global collaborators. The sample metadata nearly always contained a de-identified subject ID, COVID-19 status, age in years and sex. HLA class I and class II types, where available, came from metadata supplied by the sample provider rather than from assay-based typing. Here is what the overall study found, with its caveats: Clinical and demographic metadata were provided uncurated, with the amount varying by source and participant.

TCRbeta CDR3 regions were amplified from genomic DNA by means of the immunoSEQ Assay, a bias-controlled multiplex PCR. In the source study's methods: The number of nucleated cells in each sample was estimated from the amplification of reference gene primers within the assay. To quantify the absolute abundance of each unique TCRbeta CDR3 rearrangement, sequence reads were collapsed and filtered. For each sample, productive Simpson clonality was calculated as the square root of Simpson's diversity index over productive rearrangements. TCRdb provides this immuneACCESS table in a form limited to in-frame rearrangements. Some clones are lacking; in checked studies, under half of them reflect an unresolved V gene, and why the rest are absent is not known. The V and J calls and clone size are taken from that table; D and trimming were inferred from the DNA. This sample has more than 100,000 clones in its table, and around 87% of those were observed once. The ten largest clones capture over 3.5% of the sample.

For this chain, trimming is 8 bases at the V end and 1 base at the J end, and the number of junction bases without a gene match is 4. The CDR3, cysteine through phenylalanine, is 13 amino acids long. The only DNA kept is the CDR3, 39 bases in frame from the first base. In the germline V gene (reference sequence), CDR1 corresponds to SEHNR and CDR2 to FQNEAQ. Whole blood was collected in K2EDTA tubes by collaborating institutions according to the institutions' own protocols. For TCRbeta analysis, collaborators shipped samples in one of three forms: frozen whole blood, isolated PBMCs, or DNA extracted from either of those sample types.

This TCR came from a woman aged 60-75 years with acute or convalescent COVID-19. The sequence joins TRBV7-9 to TRBJ1-1, and 7 bases in between align with TRBD1. The sample taken for sequencing was peripheral blood. The CDR3 protein is CASRDSWNTEAFF. The base sequence is TGTGCCAGCCGGGACAGCTGGAACACTGAAGCTTTCTTT. Joined to the reference TRBV7-9 and TRBJ1-1 proteins, this CDR3 gives the full variable domain: DTGVSQNPRHKITKRGQNVTFRCDPISEHNRLYWYRQTLGQGPEFLTYFQNEAQLEKSRLLSDRFSAERPKGSFSTLEIQRTEQGDSAMYLCASRDSWNTEAFFGQGTRLTVV.